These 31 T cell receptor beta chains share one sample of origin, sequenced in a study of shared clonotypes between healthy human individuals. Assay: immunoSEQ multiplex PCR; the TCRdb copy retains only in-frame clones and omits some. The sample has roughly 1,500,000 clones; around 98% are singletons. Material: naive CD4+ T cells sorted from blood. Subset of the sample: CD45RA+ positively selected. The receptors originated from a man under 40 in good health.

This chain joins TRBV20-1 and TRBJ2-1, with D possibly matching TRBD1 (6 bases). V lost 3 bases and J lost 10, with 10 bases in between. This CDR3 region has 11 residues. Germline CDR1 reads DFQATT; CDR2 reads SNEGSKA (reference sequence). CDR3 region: CSARDRIEQFF. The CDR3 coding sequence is TGCAGTGCTAGGGACAGAATAGAGCAGTTCTTC.

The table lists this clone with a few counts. The CDR3: CATSRGREGYTF. CDR3 DNA sequence: TGTGCCACCAGCAGGGGACGTGAAGGCTACACCTTC. The chain joins TRBV15 to TRBJ1-2, with D tentatively TRBD1 (5 bases). CDR3 length equals 12 residues. V lost 3 bases and J lost 8, with 10 bases in between. In germline, CDR1 is LNHNV, CDR2 YYDKDF (reference sequence).

CDR3 sequence reads: CASSESSGNTIYF. The CDR3 region has the DNA TGTGCCAGCAGCGAATCGTCTGGAAACACCATATATTTT. V usage is TRBV7-9 and J usage is TRBJ1-3, with D unresolved. V dropped 5 bases and J dropped 1 base, with 6 bases sitting between them. Germline V gene data show CDR1 as SEHNR and CDR2 as FQNEAQ (reference sequence). The CDR3 loop spans 13 amino acids.

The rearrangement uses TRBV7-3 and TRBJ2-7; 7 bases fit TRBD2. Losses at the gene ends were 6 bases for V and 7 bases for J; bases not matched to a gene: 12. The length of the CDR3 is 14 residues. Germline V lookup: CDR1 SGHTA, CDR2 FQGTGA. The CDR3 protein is CASRVAGPSGEQYF. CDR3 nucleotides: TGTGCCAGCAGGGTAGCGGGCCCTTCAGGAGAGCAGTACTTC. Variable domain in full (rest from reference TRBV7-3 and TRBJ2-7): GAGVSQTPSNKVTEKGKYVELRCDPISGHTALYWYRQSLGQGPEFLIYFQGTGAADDSGLPNDRFFAVRPEGSVSTLKIQRTERGDSAVYLCASRVAGPSGEQYFGPGTRLTVT.

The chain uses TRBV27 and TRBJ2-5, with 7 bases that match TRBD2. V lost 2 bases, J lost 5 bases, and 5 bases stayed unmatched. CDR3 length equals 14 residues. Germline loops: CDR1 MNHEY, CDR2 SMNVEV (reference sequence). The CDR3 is CASSLAGEWETQYF. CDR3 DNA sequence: TGTGCCAGCAGTTTAGCGGGAGAATGGGAGACCCAGTACTTC.

CDR3: CASSEPPASLGASDSYNEQFF. CDR3 DNA sequence: TGTGCCAGCAGTGAACCGCCCGCTTCACTAGGAGCGTCCGATTCCTACAATGAGCAGTTCTTC. The rearrangement links TRBV6-1 to TRBJ2-1; the D gene is possibly TRBD2 (5 bases). The CDR3 spans 21 residues. Germline V CDR1 and CDR2: MNHNS, SASEGT. V dropped 2 bases and J dropped 1 base, with 27 bases sitting between them.

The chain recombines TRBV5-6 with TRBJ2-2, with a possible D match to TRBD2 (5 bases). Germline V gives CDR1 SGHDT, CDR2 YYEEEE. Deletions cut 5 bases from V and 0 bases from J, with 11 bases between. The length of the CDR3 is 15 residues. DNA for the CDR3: TGTGCCAGCAGAAAGAGGGCTGCGAACACCGGGGAGCTGTTTTTT. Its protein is CASRKRAANTGELFF.

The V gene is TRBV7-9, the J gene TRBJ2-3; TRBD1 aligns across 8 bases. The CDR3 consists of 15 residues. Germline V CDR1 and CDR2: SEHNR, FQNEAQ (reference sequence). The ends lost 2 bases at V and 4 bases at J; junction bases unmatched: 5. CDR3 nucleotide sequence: TGTGCCAGCAGCTTACGTGGACAGGGCTCAGATACGCAGTATTTT. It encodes CASSLRGQGSDTQYF. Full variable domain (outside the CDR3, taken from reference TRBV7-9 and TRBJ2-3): DTGVSQNPRHKITKRGQNVTFRCDPISEHNRLYWYRQTLGQGPEFLTYFQNEAQLEKSRLLSDRFSAERPKGSFSTLEIQRTEQGDSAMYLCASSLRGQGSDTQYFGPGTRLTVL.

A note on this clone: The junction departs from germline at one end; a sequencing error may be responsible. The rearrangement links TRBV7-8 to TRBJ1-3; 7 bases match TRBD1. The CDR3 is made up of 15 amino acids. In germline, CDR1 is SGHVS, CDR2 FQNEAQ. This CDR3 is CASSVATGTGNTIYF. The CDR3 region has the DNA TGTGCCAGCAGCGTAGCGACAGGGACGGGAAACACCATATATTTT. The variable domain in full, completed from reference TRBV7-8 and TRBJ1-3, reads GAGVSQSPRYKVAKRGQDVALRCDPISGHVSLFWYQQALGQGPEFLTYFQNEAQLDKSGLPSDRFFAERPEGSVSTLKIQRTQQEDSAVYLCASSVATGTGNTIYFGEGSWLTVV.

CDR3 protein: CASSTDWSSYNEQFF. The CDR3 DNA follows: TGTGCCAGCAGTACTGATTGGAGCTCCTACAATGAGCAGTTCTTC. V and J are TRBV6-4 and TRBJ2-1; D uncertain. V was trimmed by 5 bases and J by 0 bases, leaving 11 bases between them. From germline, CDR1 is MRHNA and CDR2 SNTAGT. The CDR3 extends over 15 amino acids.

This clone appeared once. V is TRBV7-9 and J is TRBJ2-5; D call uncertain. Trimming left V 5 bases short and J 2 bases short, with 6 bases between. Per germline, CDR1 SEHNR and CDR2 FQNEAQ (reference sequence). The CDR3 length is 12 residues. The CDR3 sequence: CASSTQQETQYF. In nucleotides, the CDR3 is TGTGCCAGCAGCACCCAGCAAGAGACCCAGTACTTC.

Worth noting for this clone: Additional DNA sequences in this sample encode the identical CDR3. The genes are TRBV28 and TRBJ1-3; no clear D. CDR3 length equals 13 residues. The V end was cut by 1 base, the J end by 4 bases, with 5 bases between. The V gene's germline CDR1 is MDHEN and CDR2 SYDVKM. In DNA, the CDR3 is TGTGCCAGCAGTTTATTAGGAGGAAACACCATATATTTT. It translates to CASSLLGGNTIYF.

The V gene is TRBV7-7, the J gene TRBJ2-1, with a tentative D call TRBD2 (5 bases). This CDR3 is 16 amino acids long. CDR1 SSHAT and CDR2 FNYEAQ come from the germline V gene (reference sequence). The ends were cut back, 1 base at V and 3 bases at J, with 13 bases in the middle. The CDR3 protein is CASSLGLRGSYNEQFF. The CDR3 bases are TGTGCCAGCAGCTTAGGGCTAAGAGGGAGCTACAATGAGCAGTTCTTC.

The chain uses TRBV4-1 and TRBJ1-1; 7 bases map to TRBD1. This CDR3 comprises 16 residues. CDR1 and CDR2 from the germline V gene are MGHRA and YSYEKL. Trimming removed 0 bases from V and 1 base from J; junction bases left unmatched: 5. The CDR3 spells CASSQDKGGGNTEAFF. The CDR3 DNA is TGCGCCAGCAGCCAAGATAAAGGGGGCGGGAACACTGAAGCTTTCTTT.

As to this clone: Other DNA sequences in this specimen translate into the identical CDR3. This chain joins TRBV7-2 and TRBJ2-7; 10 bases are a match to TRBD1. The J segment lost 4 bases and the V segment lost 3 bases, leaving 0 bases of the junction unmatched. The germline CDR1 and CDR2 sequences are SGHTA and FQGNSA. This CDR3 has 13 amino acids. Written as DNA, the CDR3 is TGTGCCAGCAGCTTGGACAGGGGGTACGAGCAGTACTTC. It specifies CASSLDRGYEQYF.

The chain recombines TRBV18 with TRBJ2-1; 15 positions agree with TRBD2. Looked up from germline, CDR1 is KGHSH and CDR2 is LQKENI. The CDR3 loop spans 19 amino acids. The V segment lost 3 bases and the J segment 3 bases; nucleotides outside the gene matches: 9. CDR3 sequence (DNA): TGTGCCAGCTCACCGGGGACTAGCGGGAGGTTAGGGGGCTACAATGAGCAGTTCTTC. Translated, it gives CASSPGTSGRLGGYNEQFF.

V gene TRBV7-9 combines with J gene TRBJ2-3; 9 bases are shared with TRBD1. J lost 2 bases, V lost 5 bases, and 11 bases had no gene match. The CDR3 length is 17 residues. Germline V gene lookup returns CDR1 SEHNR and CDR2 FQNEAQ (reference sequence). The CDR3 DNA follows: TGTGCCAGCAGCACAACTCCCGGGACAGGGTACACAGATACGCAGTATTTT. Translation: CASSTTPGTGYTDTQYF.

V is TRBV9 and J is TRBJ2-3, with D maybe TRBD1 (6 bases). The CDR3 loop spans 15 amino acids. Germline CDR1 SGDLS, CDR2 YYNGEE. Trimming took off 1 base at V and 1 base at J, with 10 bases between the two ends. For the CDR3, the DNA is TGTGCCAGCAGCGTACTGGGGGCGGGCACAGATACGCAGTATTTT. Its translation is CASSVLGAGTDTQYF.

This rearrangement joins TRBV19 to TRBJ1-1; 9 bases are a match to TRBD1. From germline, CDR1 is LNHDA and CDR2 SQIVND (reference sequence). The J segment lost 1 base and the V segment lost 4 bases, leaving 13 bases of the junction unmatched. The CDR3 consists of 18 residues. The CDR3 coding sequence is TGTGCCAGTAGTAGTTTGACCTTTTGGGGACAGGGGAACACTGAAGCTTTCTTT. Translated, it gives CASSSLTFWGQGNTEAFF.

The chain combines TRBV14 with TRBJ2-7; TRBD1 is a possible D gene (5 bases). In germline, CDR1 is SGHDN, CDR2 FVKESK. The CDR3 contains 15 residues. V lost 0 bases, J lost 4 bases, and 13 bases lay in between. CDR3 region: CASSQEPYRTYEQYF. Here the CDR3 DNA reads TGTGCCAGCAGCCAAGAACCGTACAGGACATACGAGCAGTACTTC. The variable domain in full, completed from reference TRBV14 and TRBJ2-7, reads EAGVTQFPSHSVIEKGQTVTLRCDPISGHDNLYWYRRVMGKEIKFLLHFVKESKQDESGMPNNRFLAERTGGTYSTLKVQPAELEDSGVYFCASSQEPYRTYEQYFGPGTRLTVT.

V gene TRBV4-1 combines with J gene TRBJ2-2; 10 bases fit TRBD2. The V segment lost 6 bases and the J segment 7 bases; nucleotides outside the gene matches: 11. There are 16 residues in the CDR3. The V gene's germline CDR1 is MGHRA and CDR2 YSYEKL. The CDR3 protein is CASSGVSGRSNGELFF. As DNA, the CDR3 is TGCGCCAGCAGTGGCGTTAGCGGGAGGTCGAACGGGGAGCTGTTTTTT.

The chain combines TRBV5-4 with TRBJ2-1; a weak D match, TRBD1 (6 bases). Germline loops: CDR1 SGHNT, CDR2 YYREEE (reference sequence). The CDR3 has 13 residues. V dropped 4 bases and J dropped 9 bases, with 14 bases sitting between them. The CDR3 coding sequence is TGTGCCAGCAGCGCACAGGGTCAGGTTGAGCAGTTCTTC. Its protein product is CASSAQGQVEQFF.

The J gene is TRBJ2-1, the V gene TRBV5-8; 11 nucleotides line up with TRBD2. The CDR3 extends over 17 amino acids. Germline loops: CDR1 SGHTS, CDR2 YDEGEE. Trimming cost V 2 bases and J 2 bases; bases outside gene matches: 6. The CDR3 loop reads CASSLTLAGGTYNEQFF. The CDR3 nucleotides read TGTGCCAGCAGCTTAACCCTAGCGGGAGGCACCTACAATGAGCAGTTCTTC.

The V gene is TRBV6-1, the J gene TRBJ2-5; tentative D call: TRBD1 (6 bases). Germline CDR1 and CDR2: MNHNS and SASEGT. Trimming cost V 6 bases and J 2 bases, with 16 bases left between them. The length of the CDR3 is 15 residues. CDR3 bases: TGTGCCAGCAGAGGACAGAGAATATTGCAAGAGACCCAGTACTTC. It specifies CASRGQRILQETQYF.

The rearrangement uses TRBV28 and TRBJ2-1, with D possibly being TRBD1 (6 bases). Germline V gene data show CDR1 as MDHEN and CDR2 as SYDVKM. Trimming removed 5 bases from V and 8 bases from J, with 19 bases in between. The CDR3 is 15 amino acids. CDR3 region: CASSPVDSRYYEQFF. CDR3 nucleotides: TGTGCCAGCAGTCCTGTGGACAGCCGGTATTATGAGCAGTTCTTC. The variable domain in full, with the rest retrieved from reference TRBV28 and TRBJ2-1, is DVKVTQSSRYLVKRTGEKVFLECVQDMDHENMFWYRQDPGLGLRLIYFSYDVKMKEKGDIPEGYSVSREKKERFSLILESASTNQTSMYLCASSPVDSRYYEQFFGPGTRLTVL.

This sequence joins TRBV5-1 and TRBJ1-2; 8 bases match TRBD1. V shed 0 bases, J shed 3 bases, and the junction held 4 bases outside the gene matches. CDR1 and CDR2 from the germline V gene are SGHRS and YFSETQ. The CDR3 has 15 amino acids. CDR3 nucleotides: TGCGCCAGCAGCTTGGGGACAGGGAAGTACTATGGCTACACCTTC. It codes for CASSLGTGKYYGYTF.

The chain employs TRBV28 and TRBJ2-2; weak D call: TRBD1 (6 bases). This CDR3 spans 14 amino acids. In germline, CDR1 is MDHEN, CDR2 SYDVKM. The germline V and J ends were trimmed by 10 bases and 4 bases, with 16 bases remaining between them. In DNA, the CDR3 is TGTGCCACCCTAAGGACAGCAGCCACCGGGGAGCTGTTTTTT. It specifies CATLRTAATGELFF.

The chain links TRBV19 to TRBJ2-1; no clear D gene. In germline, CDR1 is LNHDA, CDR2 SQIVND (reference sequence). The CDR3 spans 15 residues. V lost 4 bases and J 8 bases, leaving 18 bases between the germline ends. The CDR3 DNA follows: TGTGCCAGTAGTACCATACTGTACAGTATCCATGAGCAGTTCTTC. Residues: CASSTILYSIHEQFF.

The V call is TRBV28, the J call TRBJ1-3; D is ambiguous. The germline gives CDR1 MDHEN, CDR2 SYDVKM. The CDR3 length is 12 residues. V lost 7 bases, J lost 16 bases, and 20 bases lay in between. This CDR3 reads CASNHPGRSEYF. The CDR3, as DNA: TGTGCCAGCAACCACCCCGGCCGGTCGGAGTATTTT.

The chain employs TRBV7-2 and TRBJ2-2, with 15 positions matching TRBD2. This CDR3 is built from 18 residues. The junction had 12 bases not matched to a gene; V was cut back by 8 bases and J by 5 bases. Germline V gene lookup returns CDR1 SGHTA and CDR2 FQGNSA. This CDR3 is CASGVPGLAGGRTGELFF. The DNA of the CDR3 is TGTGCCAGCGGAGTCCCGGGACTAGCGGGAGGCAGGACCGGGGAGCTGTTTTTT.

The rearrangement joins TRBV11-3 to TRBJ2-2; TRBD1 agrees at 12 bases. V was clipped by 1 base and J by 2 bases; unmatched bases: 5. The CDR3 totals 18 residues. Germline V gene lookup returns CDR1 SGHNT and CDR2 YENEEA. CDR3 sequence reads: CASSLAGTGGKNTGELFF. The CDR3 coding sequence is TGTGCCAGCAGCTTAGCCGGGACAGGGGGCAAAAACACCGGGGAGCTGTTTTTT.